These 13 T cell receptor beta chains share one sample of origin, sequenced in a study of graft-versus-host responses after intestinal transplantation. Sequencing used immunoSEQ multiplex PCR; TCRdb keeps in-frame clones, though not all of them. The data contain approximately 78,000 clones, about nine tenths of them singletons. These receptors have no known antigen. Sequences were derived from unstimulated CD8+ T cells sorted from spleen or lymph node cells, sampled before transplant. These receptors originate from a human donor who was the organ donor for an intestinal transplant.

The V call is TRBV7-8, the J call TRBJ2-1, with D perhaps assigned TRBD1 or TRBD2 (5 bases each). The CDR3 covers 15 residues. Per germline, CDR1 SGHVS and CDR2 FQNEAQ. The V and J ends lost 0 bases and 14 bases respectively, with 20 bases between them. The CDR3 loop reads CASSLAAGSSGIEFF. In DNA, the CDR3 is TGTGCCAGCAGCTTAGCGGCAGGGAGTTCGGGAATAGAGTTCTTC. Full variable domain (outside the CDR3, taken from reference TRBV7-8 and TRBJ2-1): GAGVSQSPRYKVAKRGQDVALRCDPISGHVSLFWYQQALGQGPEFLTYFQNEAQLDKSGLPSDRFFAERPEGSVSTLKIQRTQQEDSAVYLCASSLAAGSSGIEFFGPGTRLTVL.

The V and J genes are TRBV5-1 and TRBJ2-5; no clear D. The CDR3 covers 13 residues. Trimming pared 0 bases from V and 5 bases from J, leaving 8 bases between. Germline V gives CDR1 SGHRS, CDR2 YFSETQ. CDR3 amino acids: CASSLEVEETQYF. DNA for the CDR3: TGCGCCAGCAGCTTGGAGGTGGAGGAGACCCAGTACTTC.

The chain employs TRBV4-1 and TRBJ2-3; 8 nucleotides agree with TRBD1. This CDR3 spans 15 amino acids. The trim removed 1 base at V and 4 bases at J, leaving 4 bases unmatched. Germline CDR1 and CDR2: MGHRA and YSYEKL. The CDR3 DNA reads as TGCGCCAGCAGCCAAGCAGGGGGCCCTCCAGATACGCAGTATTTT. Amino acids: CASSQAGGPPDTQYF.

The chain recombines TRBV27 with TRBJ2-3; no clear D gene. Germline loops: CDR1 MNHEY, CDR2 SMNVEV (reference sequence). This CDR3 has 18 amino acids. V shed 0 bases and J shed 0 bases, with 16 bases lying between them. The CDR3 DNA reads TGTGCCAGCAGTTTATCCACCTCTAAGCGAATCAGCACAGATACGCAGTATTTT. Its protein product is CASSLSTSKRISTDTQYF.

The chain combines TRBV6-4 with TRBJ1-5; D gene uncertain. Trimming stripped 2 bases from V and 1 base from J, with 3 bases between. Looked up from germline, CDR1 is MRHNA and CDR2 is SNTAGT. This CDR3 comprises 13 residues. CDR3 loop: CASSDGSNQPQHF. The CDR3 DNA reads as TGTGCCAGCAGTGACGGCAGCAATCAGCCCCAGCATTTT.

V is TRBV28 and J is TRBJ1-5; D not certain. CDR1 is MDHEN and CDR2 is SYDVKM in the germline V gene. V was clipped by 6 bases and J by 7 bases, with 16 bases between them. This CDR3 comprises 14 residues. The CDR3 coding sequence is TGTGCCAGCAGGTGGGCTGGGATATCCCAGCCCCAGCATTTT. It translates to CASRWAGISQPQHF.

The CDR3 loop reads CASSVFPAGGLLDTQYF. DNA for the CDR3: TGTGCCAGCAGCGTATTTCCGGCGGGGGGGCTCTTGGATACGCAGTATTTT. This chain connects TRBV9 to TRBJ2-3; TRBD2 matches 9 bases. This CDR3 is built from 17 residues. Germline V gene sequence: CDR1 SGDLS, CDR2 YYNGEE. The V segment lost 1 base and the J segment 6 bases; nucleotides outside the gene matches: 12.

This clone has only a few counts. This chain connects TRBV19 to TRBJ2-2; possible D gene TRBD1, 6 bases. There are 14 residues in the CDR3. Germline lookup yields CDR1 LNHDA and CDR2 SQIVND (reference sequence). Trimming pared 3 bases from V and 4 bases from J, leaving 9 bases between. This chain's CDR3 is CASSMVQGTGELFF. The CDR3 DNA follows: TGTGCCAGTAGTATGGTACAGGGCACCGGGGAGCTGTTTTTT.

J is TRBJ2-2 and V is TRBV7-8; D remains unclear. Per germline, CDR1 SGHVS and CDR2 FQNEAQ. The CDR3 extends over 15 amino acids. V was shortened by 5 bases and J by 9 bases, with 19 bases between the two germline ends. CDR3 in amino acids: CASSPRGSTFWELFF. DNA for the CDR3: TGTGCCAGCAGCCCGAGAGGTAGCACATTCTGGGAGCTGTTTTTT.

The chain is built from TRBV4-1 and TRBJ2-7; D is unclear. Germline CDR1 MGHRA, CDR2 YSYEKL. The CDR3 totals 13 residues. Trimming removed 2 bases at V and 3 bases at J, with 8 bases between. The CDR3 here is CASSQSILYEQYF. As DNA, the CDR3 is TGCGCCAGCAGCCAATCTATACTCTACGAGCAGTACTTC.

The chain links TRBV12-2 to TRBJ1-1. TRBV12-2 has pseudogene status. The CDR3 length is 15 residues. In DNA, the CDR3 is TGTGCAAGTCCCCAACCCGGGTTCATGAACACTGAAGCTTTCTTT. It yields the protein CASPQPGFMNTEAFF.

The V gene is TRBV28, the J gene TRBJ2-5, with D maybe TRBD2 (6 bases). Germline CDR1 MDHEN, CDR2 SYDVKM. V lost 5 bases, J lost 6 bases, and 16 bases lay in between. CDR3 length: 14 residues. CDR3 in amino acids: CASSPRDFEKTQYF. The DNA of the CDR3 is TGTGCCAGCAGTCCCCGGGACTTCGAGAAGACCCAGTACTTC. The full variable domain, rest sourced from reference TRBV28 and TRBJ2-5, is DVKVTQSSRYLVKRTGEKVFLECVQDMDHENMFWYRQDPGLGLRLIYFSYDVKMKEKGDIPEGYSVSREKKERFSLILESASTNQTSMYLCASSPRDFEKTQYFGPGTRLLVL.

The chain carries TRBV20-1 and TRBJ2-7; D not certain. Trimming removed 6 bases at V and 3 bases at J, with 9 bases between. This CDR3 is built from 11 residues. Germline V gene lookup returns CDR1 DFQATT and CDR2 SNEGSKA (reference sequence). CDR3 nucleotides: TGCAGTGCATACGAGATCTACGAGCAGTACTTC. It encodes CSAYEIYEQYF.